Many counts were recorded for the clone carrying this TCR beta chain. This CDR3 has 14 residues. CDR1 is SNHLY and CDR2 is FYNNEI in the germline V gene. V trimming: 10 bases; J trimming: 0 bases; junction bases outside the gene matches: 6. The sample comes from a study of T cells in Graves' hyperthyroidism and ophthalmopathy. RNA transcripts gave rise to amplified TCR beta CDR3 regions. The TCR CDR3 was amplified in a first-round RT-PCR using the HTBI primer set. Each CDR3 protein is one row after TCRdb ran MiXCR on the multiplex PCR reads. The sample has around 520,000 distinct CDR3 sequences, around 14% seen once.

The sequence derives from a woman under 30 with Graves' hyperthyroidism. The chain carries TRBV2 and TRBJ2-3; TRBD2 matches 8 bases. Sequenced sample: blood. The CDR3 DNA sequence: TGTGCCACCAATAGCGGGACCAGCACAGATACGCAGTATTTT. This translates into CATNSGTSTDTQYF.